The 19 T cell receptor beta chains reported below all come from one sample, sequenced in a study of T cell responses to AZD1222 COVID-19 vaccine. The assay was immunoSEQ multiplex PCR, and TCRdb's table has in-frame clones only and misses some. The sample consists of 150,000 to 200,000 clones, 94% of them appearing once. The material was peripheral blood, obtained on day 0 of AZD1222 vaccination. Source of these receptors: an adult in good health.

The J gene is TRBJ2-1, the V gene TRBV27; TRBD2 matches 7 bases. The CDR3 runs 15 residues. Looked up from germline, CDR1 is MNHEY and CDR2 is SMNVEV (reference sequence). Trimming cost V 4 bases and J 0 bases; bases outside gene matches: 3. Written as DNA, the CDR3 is TGTGCCAGCAGTTCTGGCGGGAGCTCCTACAATGAGCAGTTCTTC. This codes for CASSSGGSSYNEQFF.

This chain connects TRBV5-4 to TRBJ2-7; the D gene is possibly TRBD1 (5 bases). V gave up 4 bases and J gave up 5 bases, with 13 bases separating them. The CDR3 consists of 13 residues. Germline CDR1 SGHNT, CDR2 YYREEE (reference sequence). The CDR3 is CASSVQGINEQYF. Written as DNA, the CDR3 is TGTGCCAGCAGCGTGCAGGGTATCAACGAGCAGTACTTC.

The chain's CDR3 is CASSLSAGAGGDTQYF. In nucleotides, the CDR3 is TGTGCCAGCAGCTTGTCCGCGGGAGCGGGTGGAGATACGCAGTATTTT. This chain connects TRBV5-5 to TRBJ2-3; the match to TRBD2 covers 7 bases. This CDR3 is built from 16 residues. Germline-derived CDR1 and CDR2 are SGHKS and YYEKEE (reference sequence). The ends lost 1 base at V and 5 bases at J; junction bases unmatched: 10.

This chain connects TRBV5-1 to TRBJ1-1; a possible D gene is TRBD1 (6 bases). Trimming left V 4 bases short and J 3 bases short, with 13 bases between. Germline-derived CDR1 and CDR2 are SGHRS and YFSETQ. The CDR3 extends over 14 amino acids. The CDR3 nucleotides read TGCGCCAGCAGCCCCGGGGGCACCTACACTGAAGCTTTCTTT. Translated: CASSPGGTYTEAFF. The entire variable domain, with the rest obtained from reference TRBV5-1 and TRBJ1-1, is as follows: KAGVTQTPRYLIKTRGQQVTLSCSPISGHRSVSWYQQTPGQGLQFLFEYFSETQRNKGNFPGRFSGRQFSNSRSEMNVSTLELGDSALYLCASSPGGTYTEAFFGQGTRLTVV.

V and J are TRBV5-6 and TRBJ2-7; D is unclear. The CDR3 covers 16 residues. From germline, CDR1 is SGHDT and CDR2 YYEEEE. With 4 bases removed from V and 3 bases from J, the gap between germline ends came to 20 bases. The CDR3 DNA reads TGTGCCAGCAGCCCTCCTTATGGCGGACGAAACTACGAGCAGTACTTC. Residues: CASSPPYGGRNYEQYF.

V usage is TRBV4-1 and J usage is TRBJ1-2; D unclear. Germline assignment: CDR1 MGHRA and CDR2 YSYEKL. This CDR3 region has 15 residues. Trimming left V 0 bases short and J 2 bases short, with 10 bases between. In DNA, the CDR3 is TGCGCCAGCAGCCAAGACGTACAACTAAACTATGGCTACACCTTC. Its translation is CASSQDVQLNYGYTF.

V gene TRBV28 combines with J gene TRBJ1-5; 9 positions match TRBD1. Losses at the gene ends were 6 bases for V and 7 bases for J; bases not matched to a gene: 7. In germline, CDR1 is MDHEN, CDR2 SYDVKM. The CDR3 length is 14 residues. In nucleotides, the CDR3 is TGTGCCAGCAGAGATTCAGGGACAGGGCAGCCCCAGCATTTT. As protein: CASRDSGTGQPQHF.

The CDR3 loop reads CASSQDPVTGNTIYF. CDR3 coding DNA: TGCGCCAGCAGCCAAGATCCGGTTACCGGAAACACCATATATTTT. The chain employs TRBV4-3 and TRBJ1-3, with no clear D. Germline lookup yields CDR1 LGHNA and CDR2 YSLEER. The CDR3 is 15 residues long. Trimming shortened V by 0 bases and J by 4 bases, and 10 bases separated the two germline ends.

The CDR3 region has the DNA TGCGCCAGCAGTCGGGGGGACTCCTACGAGCAGTACTTC. It specifies CASSRGDSYEQYF. The chain is built from TRBV4-1 and TRBJ2-7; 7 bases agree with TRBD2. V lost 6 bases, J lost 0 bases, and 2 bases stayed unmatched. This CDR3 is 13 amino acids long. Germline V gene lookup returns CDR1 MGHRA and CDR2 YSYEKL.

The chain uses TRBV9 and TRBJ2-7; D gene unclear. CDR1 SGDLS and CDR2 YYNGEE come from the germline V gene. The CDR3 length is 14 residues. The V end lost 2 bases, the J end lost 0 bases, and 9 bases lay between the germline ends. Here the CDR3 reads CASSVSLTSYEQYF. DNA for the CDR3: TGTGCCAGCAGCGTCAGTCTCACCTCCTACGAGCAGTACTTC.

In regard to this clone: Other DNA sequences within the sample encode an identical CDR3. The CDR3 DNA sequence: TGTGCCAGCAGTTTGGATCGCGTCCTTGAGACCCAGTACTTC. Protein sequence: CASSLDRVLETQYF. V and J are TRBV28 and TRBJ2-5, with unresolved D. The V gene's germline CDR1 is MDHEN and CDR2 SYDVKM. The CDR3 runs to 14 residues. The ends were cut back, 3 bases at V and 5 bases at J, with 13 bases in the middle. Based on the CDR3 plus reference TRBV28 and TRBJ2-5, the full variable domain is DVKVTQSSRYLVKRTGEKVFLECVQDMDHENMFWYRQDPGLGLRLIYFSYDVKMKEKGDIPEGYSVSREKKERFSLILESASTNQTSMYLCASSLDRVLETQYFGPGTRLLVL.

The CDR3: CASSEQGNRNSPLHF. The CDR3 DNA reads TGTGCCAGCAGCGAACAGGGGAATCGTAATTCACCCCTCCACTTT. The chain couples TRBV7-3 to TRBJ1-6; 7 bases are shared with TRBD1. Trimming removed 5 bases from V and 6 bases from J; junction bases left unmatched: 7. The germline CDR1 and CDR2 sequences are SGHTA and FQGTGA. The CDR3 spans 15 residues. Full variable domain (remainder filled in from reference TRBV7-3 and TRBJ1-6): GAGVSQTPSNKVTEKGKYVELRCDPISGHTALYWYRQSLGQGPEFLIYFQGTGAADDSGLPNDRFFAVRPEGSVSTLKIQRTERGDSAVYLCASSEQGNRNSPLHFGNGTRLTVT.

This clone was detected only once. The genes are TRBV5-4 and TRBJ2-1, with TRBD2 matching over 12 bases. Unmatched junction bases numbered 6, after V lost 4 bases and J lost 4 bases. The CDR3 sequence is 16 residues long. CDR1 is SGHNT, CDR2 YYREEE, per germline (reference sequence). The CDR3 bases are TGTGCCAGCAGCCCGTTGCTAGCGGGAGGGTACAATGAGCAGTTCTTC. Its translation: CASSPLLAGGYNEQFF.

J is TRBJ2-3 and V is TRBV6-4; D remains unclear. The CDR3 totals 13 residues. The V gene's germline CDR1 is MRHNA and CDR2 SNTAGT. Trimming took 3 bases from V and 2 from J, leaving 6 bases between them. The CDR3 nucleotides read TGTGCCAGCAGTGAGGGCAACACAGATACGCAGTATTTT. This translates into CASSEGNTDTQYF.

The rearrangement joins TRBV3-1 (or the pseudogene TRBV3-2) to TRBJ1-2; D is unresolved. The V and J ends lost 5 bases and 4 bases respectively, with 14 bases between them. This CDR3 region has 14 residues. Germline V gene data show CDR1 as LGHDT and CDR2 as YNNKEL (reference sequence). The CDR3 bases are TGTGCCAGCAGCAGGACGGATACTATCTATGGCTACACCTTC. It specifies CASSRTDTIYGYTF.

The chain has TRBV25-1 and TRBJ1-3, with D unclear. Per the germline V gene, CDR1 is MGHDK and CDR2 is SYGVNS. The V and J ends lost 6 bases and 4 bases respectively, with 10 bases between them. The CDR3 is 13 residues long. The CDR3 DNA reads TGTGCCAGCAGCCAGGCCCCCGGAAACACCATATATTTT. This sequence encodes CASSQAPGNTIYF.

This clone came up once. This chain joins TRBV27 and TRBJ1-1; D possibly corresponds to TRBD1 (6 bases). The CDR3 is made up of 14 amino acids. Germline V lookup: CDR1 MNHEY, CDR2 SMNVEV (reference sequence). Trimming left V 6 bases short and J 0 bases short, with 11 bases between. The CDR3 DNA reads TGTGCCAGCAGGTACCAGGGGCTGAACACTGAAGCTTTCTTT. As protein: CASRYQGLNTEAFF.

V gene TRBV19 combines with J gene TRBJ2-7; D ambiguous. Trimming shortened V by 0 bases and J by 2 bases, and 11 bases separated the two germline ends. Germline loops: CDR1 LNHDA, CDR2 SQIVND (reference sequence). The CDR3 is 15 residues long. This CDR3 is CASSIEGSGPYEQYF. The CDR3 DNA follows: TGTGCCAGTAGTATAGAAGGGTCCGGGCCCTACGAGCAGTACTTC.

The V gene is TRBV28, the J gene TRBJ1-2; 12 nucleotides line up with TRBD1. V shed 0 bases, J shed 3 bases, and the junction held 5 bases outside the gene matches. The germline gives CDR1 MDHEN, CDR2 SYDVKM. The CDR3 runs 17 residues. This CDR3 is CASSLWGQGARDYGYTF. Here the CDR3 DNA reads TGTGCCAGCAGTTTATGGGGACAGGGGGCGCGGGACTATGGCTACACCTTC.